A selection of T cell receptor beta chains follows, all from one sample in a study of breast tumors, draining lymph nodes, adjacent tissues. TCRdb fed the multiplex PCR reads into MiXCR, producing one record per CDR3 protein. The sample has around 20,000 distinct CDR3 sequences; roughly 30% are singletons. Sequenced material: breast tumor tissue. The receptors originated from a female donor with breast cancer. Some clones in this sample may be carry-over from other donors' samples. Each CDR3 is given with its conserved first and last residue. D genes are given only for firm matches. For some rows the clone size is stated as once, few or many, or as a class when expanded; others skip it.

D gene: NA; V gene: TRBV11-2; clone size: many; J gene: TRBJ2-7; CDR3 length: 13; CDR3 protein: CASSLDPGNEQYF; CDR3 DNA: TGTGCCAGCAGCTTAGATCCAGGAAACGAGCAGTACTTC
D gene: NA; V gene: TRBV16; clone size: NA; J gene: TRBJ1-5; CDR3 length: 13; CDR3 protein: CASSQSWGQPQHF; CDR3 DNA: TGTGCCAGCAGCCAATCTTGGGGGCAGCCCCAGCATTTT
D gene: TRBD1; V gene: TRBV6-9; clone size: many; J gene: TRBJ1-5; CDR3 length: 16; CDR3 protein: CASPHIGTGGHQPQHF; CDR3 DNA: TGTGCCAGCCCCCATATCGGGACAGGGGGCCATCAGCCCCAGCATTTT
D gene: TRBD2; V gene: TRBV5-1; clone size: many; J gene: TRBJ2-2; CDR3 length: 15; CDR3 protein: CASTLLAGDTGELFF; CDR3 DNA: TGCGCCAGCACCTTACTAGCGGGAGACACCGGGGAGCTGTTTTTT
D gene: TRBD1; V gene: TRBV19; clone size: many; J gene: TRBJ1-2; CDR3 length: 12; CDR3 protein: CASRTGGDSYTF; CDR3 DNA: TGTGCCAGTAGGACAGGGGGCGATAGCTACACCTTC
D gene: NA; V gene: TRBV6-1; clone size: NA; J gene: TRBJ2-7; CDR3 length: 11; CDR3 protein: CASTAIYEQYF; CDR3 DNA: TGTGCCAGCACAGCGATCTACGAGCAGTACTTC
D gene: TRBD1; V gene: TRBV5-1; clone size: many; J gene: TRBJ2-1; CDR3 length: 15; CDR3 protein: CASSLGQGKYNEQFF; CDR3 DNA: TGCGCCAGCAGCTTGGGACAGGGGAAATACAATGAGCAGTTCTTC
D gene: TRBD1; V gene: TRBV14; clone size: many; J gene: TRBJ1-6; CDR3 length: 17; CDR3 protein: CASSQTTGGFYNSPLHF; CDR3 DNA: TGTGCCAGCAGCCAGACGACAGGGGGCTTTTATAATTCACCCCTCCACTTT
D gene: NA; V gene: TRBV5-1; clone size: many; J gene: TRBJ1-4; CDR3 length: 15; CDR3 protein: CASSSHGGTNEKLFF; CDR3 DNA: TGCGCCAGCAGCTCCCACGGGGGCACTAATGAAAAACTGTTTTTT
D gene: TRBD2; V gene: TRBV30; clone size: many; J gene: TRBJ2-7; CDR3 length: 15; CDR3 protein: CAWTLVASGSYEQYF; CDR3 DNA: TGTGCCTGGACTTTAGTGGCTAGCGGGAGTTACGAGCAGTACTTC
D gene: NA; V gene: TRBV27; clone size: many; J gene: TRBJ2-7; CDR3 length: 13; CDR3 protein: CASSAYGSYEQYF; CDR3 DNA: TGTGCCAGCAGTGCGTACGGGTCCTACGAGCAGTACTTC
D gene: TRBD1; V gene: TRBV6-5; clone size: many; J gene: TRBJ1-3; CDR3 length: 15; CDR3 protein: CASSQTGGTGNTIYF; CDR3 DNA: TGTGCCAGCAGTCAGACAGGGGGCACTGGAAACACCATATATTTT
D gene: NA; V gene: TRBV7-7; clone size: NA; J gene: TRBJ2-2; CDR3 length: 14; CDR3 protein: CASSLERLTGELFF; CDR3 DNA: TGTGCCAGCAGCTTAGAAAGGTTGACCGGGGAGCTGTTTTTT
D gene: TRBD1; V gene: TRBV10-3; clone size: many; J gene: TRBJ2-3; CDR3 length: 15; CDR3 protein: CAISTGTGGTDTQYF; CDR3 DNA: TGTGCCATCAGTACCGGGACAGGGGGTACAGATACGCAGTATTTT
D gene: NA; V gene: TRBV9; clone size: many; J gene: TRBJ2-5; CDR3 length: 14; CDR3 protein: CASSVGVQAETQYF; CDR3 DNA: TGTGCCAGCAGCGTCGGGGTTCAGGCAGAGACCCAGTACTTC
D gene: NA; V gene: TRBV25-1; clone size: many; J gene: TRBJ2-7; CDR3 length: 15; CDR3 protein: CASSESVGESYEQYF; CDR3 DNA: TGTGCCAGCAGTGAATCGGTGGGAGAGTCCTACGAGCAGTACTTC
D gene: NA; V gene: TRBV7-2; clone size: many; J gene: TRBJ2-3; CDR3 length: 12; CDR3 protein: CASSLATDTQYF; CDR3 DNA: TGTGCCAGCAGCTTAGCGACAGATACGCAGTATTTT
D gene: TRBD1; V gene: TRBV6-6; clone size: NA; J gene: TRBJ2-7; CDR3 length: 16; CDR3 protein: CASSYSTRTGGNEQYF; CDR3 DNA: TGTGCCAGCAGTTACTCGACCAGAACAGGGGGAAACGAGCAGTACTTC